Listed here are 5 T cell receptor beta chains from one sample, sequenced in a study of cytomegalovirus exposure and HLA in healthy donors. The PCR had 60 Vbeta and 13 Jbeta primers. Using immunoSEQ multiplex PCR, the repertoire was profiled, and TCRdb retains in-frame clones only, with some absent. The sample has about 140,000 clones, approximately 65% seen once. The specimen sequenced was PBMCs. The receptors stem from a woman aged 55-69 years in good health and CMV-seronegative.

This clone has a handful of counts. V usage is TRBV5-1 and J usage is TRBJ2-2, with D perhaps TRBD2 (6 bases). Per germline, CDR1 SGHRS and CDR2 YFSETQ. This CDR3 has 16 amino acids. V lost 0 bases and J lost 3, with 12 bases in between. The CDR3 loop is CASSLEGRWDTGELFF. The CDR3 DNA sequence: TGCGCCAGCAGCTTGGAAGGGAGGTGGGACACCGGGGAGCTGTTTTTT.

This clone showed up just once. This chain uses TRBV18 with TRBJ1-5; the D is unclear. CDR1 and CDR2 from the germline V gene are KGHSH and LQKENI. V was clipped by 3 bases and J by 6 bases, with 9 bases between them. The CDR3 runs 13 residues. In DNA, the CDR3 is TGTGCCAGCTCACCGGGTCAGGCTCAGCCCCAGCATTTT. This translates into CASSPGQAQPQHF.

The chain couples TRBV7-9 to TRBJ2-3; D unresolved. The germline V and J ends were trimmed by 0 bases and 10 bases, with 11 bases remaining between them. The CDR3 extends over 13 amino acids. Per germline, CDR1 SEHNR and CDR2 FQNEAQ (reference sequence). For the CDR3, the DNA is TGTGCCAGCAGCTTAGCCCCTAGTGAGCCGCAGTATTTT. It codes for CASSLAPSEPQYF.

The chain carries TRBV15 and TRBJ2-1; possibly TRBD2 for D (6 bases). Germline V gives CDR1 LNHNV, CDR2 YYDKDF (reference sequence). V lost 0 bases, J lost 8 bases, and 17 bases lay in between. The CDR3 totals 16 residues. The DNA for the CDR3 is TGTGCCACCAGCAGAGACCCGGGACTTCTGGGGGATGAGCAGTTCTTC. Protein product: CATSRDPGLLGDEQFF.

This clone came up a few times. The V call is TRBV21-1, the J call TRBJ2-6; the tabulated D call, TRBD2, remains unverified against the DNA. TRBV21-1 is tagged as a pseudogene. The CDR3 has 15 residues. The CDR3: CASRSATGGANVLTF. In DNA, the CDR3 is TGTGCCAGCCGGTCTGCTACGGGGGGGGCCAACGTCCTGACTTTC.